This TCR beta chain comes out of a study of cytomegalovirus exposure and HLA in healthy donors. PCR was performed using 60 Vbeta and 13 Jbeta primers. Some clones are missing from TCRdb's copy, which holds only in-frame ones; the method was immunoSEQ multiplex PCR. The profile shows 50,000 to 60,000 clones, 75% to 85% of them singletons. Study-wide results and caveats: In a later analysis, TCR beta V- and J-gene trimming showed a link to a missense DCLRE1C variant.

In the case of this clone: The antigen is not known.

The source of this sequence is a female donor in good health and CMV-seronegative. Sequencing was performed on PBMCs.

The CDR3 here is CASSIRRGATNEKLFF. The CDR3 DNA reads TGTGCCAGTAGTATCCGCAGGGGAGCAACTAATGAAAAACTGTTTTTT. The chain employs TRBV19 and TRBJ1-4, with D possibly TRBD1 on 6 matching bases. Germline lookup yields CDR1 LNHDA and CDR2 SQIVND (reference sequence). The CDR3 contains 16 residues. Trimming pared 3 bases from V and 0 bases from J, leaving 11 bases between.